This paragraph covers one TCR beta chain sequence. Its target is unknown. The data stem from a study of T cell responses to AZD1222 COVID-19 vaccine. Notes on the study in general: Donors were largely white British and mainly female; clonal diversity was possibly underestimated. After two AZD1222 doses, spike-specific TCR breadth and depth rose versus day 0.

TCRdb keeps only in-frame clones here, not all; method: immunoSEQ multiplex PCR. The table has some 120,000 clones, 88% seen once; the top ten hold about 4.2%. The CDR3 is made up of 14 amino acids. Germline V CDR1 and CDR2: SQVTM, ANQGSEA. V was pared by 4 bases and J by 2 bases, with 11 bases between. This TCR was recovered from an adult in good health. Sequenced here: peripheral blood, sampled on day 0 of AZD1222 vaccination. V usage is TRBV29-1 and J usage is TRBJ2-2; TRBD1 might be the D (5 bases). CDR3 DNA: TGCAGCGTTGTTTGGCAGGGAAACACCGGGGAGCTGTTTTTT. It translates to CSVVWQGNTGELFF.